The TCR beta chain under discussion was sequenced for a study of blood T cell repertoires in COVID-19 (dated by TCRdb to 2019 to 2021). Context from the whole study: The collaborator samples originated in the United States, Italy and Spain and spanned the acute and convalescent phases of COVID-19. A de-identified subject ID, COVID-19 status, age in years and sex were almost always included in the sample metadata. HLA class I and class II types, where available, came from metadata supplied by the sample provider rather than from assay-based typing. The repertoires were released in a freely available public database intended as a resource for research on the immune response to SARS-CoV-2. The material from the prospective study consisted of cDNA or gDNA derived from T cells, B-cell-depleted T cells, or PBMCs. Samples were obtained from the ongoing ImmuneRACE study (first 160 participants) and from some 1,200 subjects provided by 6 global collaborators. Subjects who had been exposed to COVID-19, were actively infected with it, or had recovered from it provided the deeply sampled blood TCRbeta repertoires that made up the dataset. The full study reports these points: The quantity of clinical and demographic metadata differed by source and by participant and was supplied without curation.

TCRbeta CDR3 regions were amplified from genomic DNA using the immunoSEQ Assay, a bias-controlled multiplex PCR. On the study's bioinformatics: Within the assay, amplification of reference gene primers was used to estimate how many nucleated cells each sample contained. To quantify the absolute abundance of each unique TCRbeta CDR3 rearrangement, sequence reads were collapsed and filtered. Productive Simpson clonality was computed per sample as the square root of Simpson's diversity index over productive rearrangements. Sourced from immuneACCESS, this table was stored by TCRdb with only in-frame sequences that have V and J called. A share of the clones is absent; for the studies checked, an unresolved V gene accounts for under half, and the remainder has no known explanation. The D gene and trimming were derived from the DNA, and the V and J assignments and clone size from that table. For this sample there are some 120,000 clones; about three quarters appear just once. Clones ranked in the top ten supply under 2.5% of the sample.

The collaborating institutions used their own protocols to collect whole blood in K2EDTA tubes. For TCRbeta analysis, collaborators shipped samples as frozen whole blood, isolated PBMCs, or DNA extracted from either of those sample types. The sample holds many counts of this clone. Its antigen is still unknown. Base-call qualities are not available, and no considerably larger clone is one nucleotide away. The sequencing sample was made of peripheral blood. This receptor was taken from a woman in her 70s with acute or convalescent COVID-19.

The CDR3 here reads CASSLMPASDNEQFF. The DNA is TGCGCCAGCAGCTTGATGCCCGCTTCGGACAATGAGCAGTTCTTC. The chain is made from TRBV5-1 and TRBJ2-1, with the identity of the D gene unclear. There are 15 amino acids in the CDR3, from cysteine to phenylalanine inclusive. The only DNA kept is the CDR3, 45 bases in frame from the first base. V drops 1 base and J drops 5 bases, leaving 13 bases in between. The germline V gene sets CDR1 to SGHRS and CDR2 to YFSETQ.